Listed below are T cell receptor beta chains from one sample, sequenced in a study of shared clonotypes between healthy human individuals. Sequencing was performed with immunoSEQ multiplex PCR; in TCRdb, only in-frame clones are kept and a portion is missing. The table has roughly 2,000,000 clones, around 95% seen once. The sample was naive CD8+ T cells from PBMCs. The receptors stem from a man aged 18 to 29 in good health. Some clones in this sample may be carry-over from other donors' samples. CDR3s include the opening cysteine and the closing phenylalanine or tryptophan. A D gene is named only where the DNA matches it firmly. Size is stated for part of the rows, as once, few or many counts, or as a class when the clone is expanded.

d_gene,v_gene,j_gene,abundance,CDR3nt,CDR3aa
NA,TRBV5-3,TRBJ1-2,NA,TGTGCCAGAACCCCCCGGCGGGATATGAACTATGGCTACACCTTC,CARTPRRDMNYGYTF
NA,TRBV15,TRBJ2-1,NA,TGTGCCACCCAGGCTAACTCCTACAATGAGCAGTTCTTC,CATQANSYNEQFF
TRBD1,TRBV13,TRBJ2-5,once,TGTGCCAGCAGTCCAGGGGGTGACAGGTATGAAGAGACCCAGTACTTC,CASSPGGDRYEETQYF
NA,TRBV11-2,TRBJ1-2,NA,TGTGCCAGCAGCTTAGGGAATAGGGGGTCCCGCGGCTACACCTTC,CASSLGNRGSRGYTF
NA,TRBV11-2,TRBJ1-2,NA,TGTGCCAGCAGCTTCGGGGGCCTCGACGAAGGCTACACCTTC,CASSFGGLDEGYTF
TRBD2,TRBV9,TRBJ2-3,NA,TGTGCCAGCAGCGACTCGACTAGCGGTCGCACAGATACGCAGTATTTT,CASSDSTSGRTDTQYF
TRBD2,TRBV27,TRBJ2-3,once,TGTGCCAGCAGCGGGACTAGCGGGGCAAATACGCAGTATTTT,CASSGTSGANTQYF
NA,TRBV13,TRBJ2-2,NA,TGTGCCAGCAGCCAATGGATAGTCGCCGGGGAGCTGTTTTTT,CASSQWIVAGELFF
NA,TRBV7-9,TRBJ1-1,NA,TGTGCCAGCAGCTTTCCGGTAGGAGCTTTGGGGCCAGAAGCTTTCTTT,CASSFPVGALGPEAFF
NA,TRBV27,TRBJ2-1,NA,TGTGCCAGCAGTTTTCTGGGCAGCGACAATGAGCAGTTCTTC,CASSFLGSDNEQFF
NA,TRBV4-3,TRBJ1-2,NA,TGCGCCAGCAGCCAAGATGCCAGGGACTATGGCTACACCTTC,CASSQDARDYGYTF
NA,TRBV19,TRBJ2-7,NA,TGTGCCAGTTCCGGAGCTGGGTACGAGCAGTACTTC,CASSGAGYEQYF
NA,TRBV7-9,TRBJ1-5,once,TGTGCCAGCAGCTTCACGAATCAGCCCCAGCATTTT,CASSFTNQPQHF
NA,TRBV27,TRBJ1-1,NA,TGTGCCAGCCAGAGGGGACGACGGACTGAAGCTTTCTTT,CASQRGRRTEAFF
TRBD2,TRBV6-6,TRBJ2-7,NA,TGTGCCAGCAGTTACTCTAGCGGGAGCGATTACGAGCAGTACTTC,CASSYSSGSDYEQYF
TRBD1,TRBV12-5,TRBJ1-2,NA,TGTGCTAGTGGCCCCTCCGTGGACAGGGTATCAAACTATGGCTACACCTTC,CASGPSVDRVSNYGYTF
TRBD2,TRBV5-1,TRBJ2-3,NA,TGCGCCAGCAGCTTGTTGGCGGGAGGTAGCACAGATACGCAGTATTTT,CASSLLAGGSTDTQYF
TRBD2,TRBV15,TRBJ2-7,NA,TGTGCCACCAGGCTTCTAGCGGGAGGGTTGGACGAGCAGTACTTC,CATRLLAGGLDEQYF
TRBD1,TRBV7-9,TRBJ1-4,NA,TGTGCCAGCAGCACAGGGACAGGGAACGAAAAACTGTTTTTT,CASSTGTGNEKLFF
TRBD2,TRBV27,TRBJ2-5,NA,TGTGCCAGCAGTTTATTCGGGGGACTAGCGGGAGACCTCCAAGAGACCCAGTACTTC,CASSLFGGLAGDLQETQYF
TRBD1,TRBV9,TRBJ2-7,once,TGTGCCAGCAGCGGGCGGACAGGGATAAACGAGCAGTACTTC,CASSGRTGINEQYF
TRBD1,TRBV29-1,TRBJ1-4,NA,TGCAGCGTCGGGGACAGGGGGCTGGGGGAAAAACTGTTTTTT,CSVGDRGLGEKLFF
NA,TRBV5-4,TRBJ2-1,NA,TGTGCCAGCAGCTCCAGGGGAGCCTACAATGAGCAGTTCTTC,CASSSRGAYNEQFF
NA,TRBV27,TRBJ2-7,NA,TGTGCCAGCCGGGAAGGTCTTGGCTACGAGCAGTACTTC,CASREGLGYEQYF
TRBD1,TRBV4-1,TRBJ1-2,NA,TGCGCCAGCAGCCAAGAAGCGACAGGGGGTGGCTACACCTTC,CASSQEATGGGYTF
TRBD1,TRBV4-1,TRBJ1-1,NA,TGCGCCAGCAGCGAACAGGGGGCCCTCACTGAAGCTTTCTTT,CASSEQGALTEAFF
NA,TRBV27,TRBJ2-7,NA,TGTGCCAGCAGTTTTAGGCGGGTTAGCTCCTACGAGCAGTACTTC,CASSFRRVSSYEQYF
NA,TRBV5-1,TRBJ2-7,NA,TGCGCCAGCAGACTAACCACAGGGTTTCTCTACGAGCAGTACTTC,CASRLTTGFLYEQYF
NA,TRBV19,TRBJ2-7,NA,TGTGCCAGTAGTATAGGGGTCGAGCAGTACTTC,CASSIGVEQYF
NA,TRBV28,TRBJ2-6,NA,TGTGCCAGTGGGGCTTTCTTTGGGGCCAACGTCCTGACTTTC,CASGAFFGANVLTF
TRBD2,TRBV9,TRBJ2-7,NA,TGTGCCAGCAGCGTAGTACAGTTGGGACTAGCGGGAGGGCCCTCCTACGAGCAGTACTTC,CASSVVQLGLAGGPSYEQYF
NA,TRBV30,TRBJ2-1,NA,TGTGCCTGGAGGTCGATGGGGGATGAGCAGTTCTTC,CAWRSMGDEQFF
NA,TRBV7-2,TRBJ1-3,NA,TGTGCCAGCAGCTTCAGGGTATCTGGAAACACCATATATTTT,CASSFRVSGNTIYF
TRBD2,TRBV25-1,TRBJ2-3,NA,TGTGCCAGCAGTGACACACTAGCGGGAGTTCTTGATACGCAGTATTTT,CASSDTLAGVLDTQYF
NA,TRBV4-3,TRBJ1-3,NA,TGCGCCAGCAGCCAAGATCTAAGGGCGGTCCCTCCCATATATTTT,CASSQDLRAVPPIYF
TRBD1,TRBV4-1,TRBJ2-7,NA,TGCGCCAGCAGCCCCGCCAGGGGGCCGACCTACGAGCAGTACTTC,CASSPARGPTYEQYF
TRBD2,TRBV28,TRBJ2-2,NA,TGTGCCAGCAGTTTAGGGACTAGCGGGAGCTTCGCCGGGGAGCTGTTTTTT,CASSLGTSGSFAGELFF
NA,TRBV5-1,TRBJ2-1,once,TGCGCCAGCCGGGCTCAGCGCAATGAGCAGTTCTTC,CASRAQRNEQFF
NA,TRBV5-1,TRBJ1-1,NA,TGCGCCAGCAGTCTATCCGGCGGAAACACTGAAGCTTTCTTT,CASSLSGGNTEAFF
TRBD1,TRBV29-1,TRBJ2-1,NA,TGCAGCGTTGAAGGCCGGGACAGGCCCTACAATGAGCAGTTCTTC,CSVEGRDRPYNEQFF
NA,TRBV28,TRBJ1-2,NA,TGTGCCAGCAGCCCAACCGGCACTTTTAACTATGGCTACACCTTC,CASSPTGTFNYGYTF
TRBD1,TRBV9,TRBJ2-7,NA,TGTGCCAGCAGCTCAGGACAGGGGGTAGATTACGAGCAGTACTTC,CASSSGQGVDYEQYF
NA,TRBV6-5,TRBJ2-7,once,TGTGCCAGCAGGGGTCGGACAGCCCCCTACGAGCAGTACTTC,CASRGRTAPYEQYF
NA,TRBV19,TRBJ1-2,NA,TGTGCCAGTAGTATGGGGGTCCGAAATGGCTACACCTTC,CASSMGVRNGYTF
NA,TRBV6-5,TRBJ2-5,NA,TGTGCCAGCAGTTACTCCGGGACGGTAAAAGAGACCCAGTACTTC,CASSYSGTVKETQYF
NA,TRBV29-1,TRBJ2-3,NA,TGCAGCGTTAACCGGGACGGAACAGATACGCAGTATTTT,CSVNRDGTDTQYF
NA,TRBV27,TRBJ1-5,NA,TGTGCCAGCAGTTTACTGGGGATTAGCAATCAGCCCCAGCATTTT,CASSLLGISNQPQHF
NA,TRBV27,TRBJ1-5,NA,TGTGCCAGCAGCGCCGCTACAGGTGGTCAGCCCCAGCATTTT,CASSAATGGQPQHF